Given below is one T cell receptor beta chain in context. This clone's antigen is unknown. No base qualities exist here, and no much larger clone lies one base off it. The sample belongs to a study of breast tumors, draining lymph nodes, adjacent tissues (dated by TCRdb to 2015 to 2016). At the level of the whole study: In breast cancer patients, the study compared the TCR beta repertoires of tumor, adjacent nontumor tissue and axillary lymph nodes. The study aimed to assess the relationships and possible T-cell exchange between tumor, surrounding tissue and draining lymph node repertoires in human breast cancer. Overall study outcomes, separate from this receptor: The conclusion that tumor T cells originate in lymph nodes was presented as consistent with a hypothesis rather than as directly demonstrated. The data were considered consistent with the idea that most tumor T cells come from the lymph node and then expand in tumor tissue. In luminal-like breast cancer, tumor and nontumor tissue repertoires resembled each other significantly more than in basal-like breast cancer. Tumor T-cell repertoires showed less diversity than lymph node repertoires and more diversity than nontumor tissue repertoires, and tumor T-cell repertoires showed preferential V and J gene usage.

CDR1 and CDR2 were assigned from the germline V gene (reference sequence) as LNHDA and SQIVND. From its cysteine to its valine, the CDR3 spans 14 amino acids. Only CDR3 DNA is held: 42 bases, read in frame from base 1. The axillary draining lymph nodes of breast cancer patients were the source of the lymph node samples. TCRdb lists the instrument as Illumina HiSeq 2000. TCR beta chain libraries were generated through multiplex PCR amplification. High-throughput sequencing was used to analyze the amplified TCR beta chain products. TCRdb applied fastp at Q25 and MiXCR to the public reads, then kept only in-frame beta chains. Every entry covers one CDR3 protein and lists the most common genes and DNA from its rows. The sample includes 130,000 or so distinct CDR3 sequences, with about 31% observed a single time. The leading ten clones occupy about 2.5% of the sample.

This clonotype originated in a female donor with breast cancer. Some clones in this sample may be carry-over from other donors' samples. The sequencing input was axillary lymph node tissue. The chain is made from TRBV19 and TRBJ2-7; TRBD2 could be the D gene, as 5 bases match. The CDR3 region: CACSKRTGQPQHYV. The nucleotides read TGTGCCTGTAGTAAGAGGACTGGCCAGCCCCAGCATTACGTC.